The T cell receptor beta chain under discussion was sequenced for a study of shared clonotypes between healthy human individuals. Points on this clone: As yet, its antigen is unknown.

General study points: Rarefaction revealed incomplete sorted-subset sequencing despite large depth. Clonotype sharing across several donors was observed for about 5.2% of naive CD4 clonotypes. Memory subsets generally showed lower estimated richness than naive subsets. Sampling included only blood; tissue repertoires likely differ.

CDR3 length equals 13 residues. Germline assignment: CDR1 MGHRA and CDR2 YSYEKL. Trimming shortened V by 1 base and J by 6 bases, and 7 bases separated the two germline ends. The naive CD8 subset, CD45RO-negative cells positively selected for CCR7, excluded terminally differentiated effector memory CD45RA+ cells. Data came from immunoSEQ multiplex PCR; TCRdb stores just in-frame clones and leaves some out. The sample has about 2 million clones, approximately 94% seen once. The receptor was derived from a man between 18 and 35 years old in good health. The genes are TRBV4-1 and TRBJ2-1; the D is unclear. The sequencing sample was made of naive CD8+ T cells sorted from blood. The CDR3: CASSQVLGNEQFF. The CDR3, as DNA: TGCGCCAGCAGCCAAGTACTGGGCAATGAGCAGTTCTTC.